The 25 T cell receptor beta chains given below trace back to one sample, sequenced in a study of Graves' ophthalmopathy and Graves' hyperthyroidism. Transcripts of RNA were the source for amplifying TCR beta CDR3 regions. First-round RT-PCR relied on HTBI primers, and a second-round multiplex PCR came next. TCRdb fed the multiplex PCR reads into MiXCR, producing one record per CDR3 protein. Here the sample spans about 480,000 distinct CDR3 sequences, around 14% being singletons. Sequencing input: blood. The receptors come from a woman in her twenties or thirties with Graves' ophthalmopathy.

The sample holds a few counts of this clonotype. The chain recombines TRBV19 with TRBJ2-5; D call uncertain. This CDR3 region has 14 residues. Trimming left V 6 bases short and J 4 bases short, with 15 bases between. Germline assignment: CDR1 LNHDA and CDR2 SQIVND (reference sequence). The CDR3 loop reads CASRVGPLGETQYF. The DNA for the CDR3 is TGTGCCAGTAGGGTCGGGCCCCTGGGAGAGACCCAGTACTTC.

This clonotype was recorded at least ten times. The chain links TRBV11-2 to TRBJ1-1; possibly TRBD1 for D (5 bases). The CDR3 consists of 16 residues. Germline V gives CDR1 SGHAT, CDR2 FQNNGV. V lost 5 bases and J lost 0, with 16 bases in between. The CDR3 bases are TGTGCCAGCAGCCCCGGCCCGGCAGGGATGAACACTGAAGCTTTCTTT. As protein: CASSPGPAGMNTEAFF.

In its sample, this clonotype was seen many times. This chain uses TRBV6-1 with TRBJ1-2, with D uncertain. CDR3 length: 15 amino acids. V lost 6 bases and J 6 bases, leaving 20 bases between the germline ends. Germline lookup yields CDR1 MNHNS and CDR2 SASEGT. The CDR3 here is CASRVGLSAGNGYTF. CDR3 bases: TGTGCCAGCAGGGTAGGCTTATCGGCCGGTAATGGCTACACCTTC.

This clonotype was counted only a few times. The chain combines TRBV19 with TRBJ1-5; no reliable D call. Germline lookup yields CDR1 LNHDA and CDR2 SQIVND (reference sequence). This CDR3 has 18 residues. The V end was cut by 1 base, the J end by 1 base, with 17 bases between. CDR3 region: CASSIGPGSGSSNQPQHF. For the CDR3, the DNA is TGTGCCAGTAGTATAGGACCGGGGTCCGGGAGCAGCAATCAGCCCCAGCATTTT.

On this clonotype itself: A read error may explain this, as a much larger clone is one base away. The CDR3 end shows no conserved phenylalanine or tryptophan, and so a read error is likely. V is TRBV5-1 and J is TRBJ2-7; no definite D call. Deletions cut 3 bases from V and 5 bases from J, with 15 bases between. This CDR3 region has 14 residues. Germline V gives CDR1 SGHRS, CDR2 YFSETQ. CDR3 residues: CASSSNSIVNEQYL. The CDR3 nucleotides are TGCGCCAGCAGCTCTAACAGCATCGTTAACGAGCAGTACTTG.

This clonotype occurred many times. The chain is built from TRBV5-1 and TRBJ1-1; 7 bases agree with TRBD1. Germline CDR1 is SGHRS and CDR2 is YFSETQ. This CDR3 has 15 residues. V shed 4 bases and J 5 bases; nucleotides not matched to a gene: 11. In DNA, the CDR3 is TGCGCCAGCAGCCTGACTAGGGGGCGAAGTACTGAAGCTTTCTTT. Its translation: CASSLTRGRSTEAFF. Variable domain in full (rest from reference TRBV5-1 and TRBJ1-1): KAGVTQTPRYLIKTRGQQVTLSCSPISGHRSVSWYQQTPGQGLQFLFEYFSETQRNKGNFPGRFSGRQFSNSRSEMNVSTLELGDSALYLCASSLTRGRSTEAFFGQGTRLTVV.

About this clonotype: In this CDR3 the conserved last residue, phenylalanine or tryptophan, is missing, so a read error is likely. This CDR3 is CASSRERNQPQHL. CDR3 nucleotides: TGTGCCAGCAGCCGCGAGCGGAATCAGCCCCAGCATTTG. The gene calls are TRBV4-2 and TRBJ1-5, with unresolved D. V gave up 4 bases and J gave up 4 bases, with 8 bases separating them. Germline V lookup: CDR1 LGHNA, CDR2 YNFKEQ. CDR3 length: 13 amino acids.

The CDR3 here is CATLKGSSYGYTF. CDR3 coding DNA: TGTGCCACCTTAAAGGGGAGCAGCTATGGCTACACCTTC. The chain links TRBV28 to TRBJ1-2; D may be TRBD1 (5 bases). Between the trimmed V and J ends, which lost 10 bases and 4 bases, there was a span of 16 bases. This CDR3 comprises 13 residues. Germline V gives CDR1 MDHEN, CDR2 SYDVKM.

This clonotype was counted many times. The chain joins TRBV6-4 to TRBJ2-2; 10 nucleotides align to TRBD1. CDR1 is MRHNA, CDR2 SNTAGT, per germline. The CDR3 spans 15 residues. The ends lost 5 bases at V and 6 bases at J; junction bases unmatched: 6. The CDR3 reads CASSQETGGPGELFF. Here the CDR3 DNA reads TGTGCCAGCAGTCAAGAGACAGGGGGCCCCGGGGAGCTGTTTTTT.

The table lists this clonotype with a few counts. This chain uses TRBV12-3 or TRBV12-4 with TRBJ1-1; D not resolved. Trimming pared 6 bases from V and 4 bases from J, leaving 15 bases between. The CDR3 covers 14 residues. The CDR3 is CASRTTPSGTEAFF. The CDR3 nucleotides are TGTGCCAGCAGAACGACTCCCTCGGGCACTGAAGCTTTCTTT.

This clonotype was picked up many times. This sequence joins TRBV12-3 or TRBV12-4 and TRBJ2-2, with a tentative D call TRBD1 (5 bases). The CDR3 length is 14 residues. V was clipped by 6 bases and J by 4 bases, with 12 bases between them. CDR3 amino acids: CASSPLGVTGELFF. The DNA of the CDR3 is TGTGCCAGCAGCCCCCTAGGGGTCACCGGGGAGCTGTTTTTT.

Many counts were recorded for this clonotype. V and J are TRBV28 and TRBJ2-5; 8 bases fit TRBD1. V lost 6 bases and J lost 5; bases outside the gene matches: 8. The CDR3 has 14 residues. Germline lookup yields CDR1 MDHEN and CDR2 SYDVKM. The CDR3 here is CASRPSTGEETQYF. The CDR3 DNA follows: TGTGCCAGCAGGCCGTCGACAGGGGAGGAGACCCAGTACTTC.

Ten or more counts support this clonotype. The V gene is TRBV20-1, the J gene TRBJ2-7; TRBD1 matches 8 bases. The J segment lost 5 bases and the V segment lost 4 bases, leaving 7 bases of the junction unmatched. The CDR3 contains 13 residues. Germline CDR1 and CDR2: DFQATT and SNEGSKA (reference sequence). CDR3 coding DNA: TGCAGTGCTAATTCGGACAGGGCCCACGAGCAGTACTTC. Its protein is CSANSDRAHEQYF.

V usage is TRBV5-1 and J usage is TRBJ2-5; 7 bases line up with TRBD2. The CDR3 has 15 amino acids. J was trimmed by 0 bases and V by 0 bases; bases with no gene match: 2. Germline CDR1 reads SGHRS; CDR2 reads YFSETQ. The CDR3 sequence is CASSLVAGDQETQYF. The CDR3 DNA reads as TGCGCCAGCAGCTTGGTCGCGGGGGACCAAGAGACCCAGTACTTC.

This clonotype was counted many times. The rearrangement joins TRBV15 to TRBJ1-5, with 11 bases aligning to TRBD1. This CDR3 has 16 amino acids. Germline-derived CDR1 and CDR2 are LNHNV and YYDKDF (reference sequence). Trimming at V came to 1 base and at J to 6 bases, leaving 5 bases not matched to a gene. The CDR3, as DNA: TGTGCCACCAGCAGAGGGACAGGGGGCCTGTTTCAGCCCCAGCATTTT. Translated: CATSRGTGGLFQPQHF. Combining the CDR3 with reference TRBV15 and TRBJ1-5 gives the whole variable domain DAMVIQNPRYQVTQFGKPVTLSCSQTLNHNVMYWYQQKSSQAPKLLFHYYDKDFNNEADTPDNFQSRRPNTSFCFLDIRSPGLGDTAMYLCATSRGTGGLFQPQHFGDGTRLSIL.

The chain links TRBV2 to TRBJ2-2; D call uncertain. Germline CDR1 is SNHLY and CDR2 is FYNNEI. V was pared by 8 bases and J by 0 bases, with 7 bases between. CDR3 length: 13 amino acids. Written as DNA, the CDR3 is TGTGCCAGCTCCGGACCGAACACCGGGGAGCTGTTTTTT. Encoded protein: CASSGPNTGELFF.

This clonotype was detected many times. V and J are TRBV28 and TRBJ2-2; 8 nucleotides match TRBD1. Germline CDR1 and CDR2: MDHEN and SYDVKM. V gave up 6 bases and J gave up 3 bases; unmatched junction bases: 6. The CDR3 runs to 15 residues. The CDR3 DNA reads as TGTGCCAGCAGCGGAGGGACAGGCTACACCGGGGAGCTGTTTTTT. It specifies CASSGGTGYTGELFF.

This clonotype was counted many times. The chain uses TRBV9 and TRBJ2-7; D uncertain. Germline V gene lookup returns CDR1 SGDLS and CDR2 YYNGEE. Trimming pared 0 bases from V and 0 bases from J, leaving 10 bases between. The CDR3 loop spans 15 amino acids. CDR3 coding DNA: TGTGCCAGCAGCGTAGGAGCGTCGAGCTCCTACGAGCAGTACTTC. As protein: CASSVGASSSYEQYF. Supplemented by reference TRBV9 and TRBJ2-7, the full variable domain reads DSGVTQTPKHLITATGQRVTLRCSPRSGDLSVYWYQQSLDQGLQFLIQYYNGEERAKGNILERFSAQQFPDLHSELNLSSLELGDSALYFCASSVGASSSYEQYFGPGTRLTVT.

This clonotype has ten or more counts. This chain uses TRBV5-1 with TRBJ1-6; D is ambiguous. Trimming stripped 0 bases from V and 0 bases from J, with 7 bases between. Germline lookup yields CDR1 SGHRS and CDR2 YFSETQ. This CDR3 has 16 amino acids. For the CDR3, the DNA is TGCGCCAGCAGCTTGGGAGGGAGCTCCTATAATTCACCCCTCCACTTT. This sequence encodes CASSLGGSSYNSPLHF.

The V and J genes are TRBV2 and TRBJ1-1, with 8 bases that match TRBD1. CDR1 and CDR2 (germline): SNHLY, FYNNEI. This CDR3 is 15 amino acids long. With V trimmed by 6 bases and J by 4 bases, 10 bases remained unmatched. CDR3 sequence: CASRQPLDRGTEAFF. CDR3 bases: TGTGCCAGCAGGCAACCCCTTGACAGGGGCACTGAAGCTTTCTTT.

This clonotype was counted ten times or more. Here the CDR3 reads CAWRQGLHTEAFF. The CDR3 DNA reads TGTGCCTGGAGACAGGGCTTACACACTGAAGCTTTCTTT. This chain links TRBV30 with TRBJ1-1, with D perhaps matching TRBD1 (6 bases). The CDR3 runs to 13 residues. V lost 3 bases and J lost 3, with 11 bases in between. Germline CDR1 is GTSNPN and CDR2 is SVGIG (reference sequence).

There are many counts of this clonotype. The chain joins TRBV20-1 to TRBJ2-7; possibly TRBD2 for D (6 bases). The CDR3 consists of 13 residues. V was trimmed by 3 bases and J by 3 bases, leaving 12 bases between them. Germline CDR1 is DFQATT and CDR2 is SNEGSKA (reference sequence). CDR3 residues: CSASRDSGYEQYF. In nucleotides, the CDR3 is TGCAGTGCTAGCCGGGACTCCGGCTACGAGCAGTACTTC.

The chain links TRBV6-1 to TRBJ2-3; D call uncertain. Trimming removed 3 bases from V and 6 bases from J, with 4 bases in between. From germline, CDR1 is MNHNS and CDR2 SASEGT. This CDR3 comprises 11 residues. The CDR3 nucleotides are TGTGCCAGCAGTGACAGGGATACGCAGTATTTT. Translated: CASSDRDTQYF.

This clonotype was observed many times. The chain employs TRBV28 and TRBJ2-7; 11 bases agree with TRBD2. Germline trimming cut 3 bases from V and 3 bases from J; bases unmatched to any gene: 4. Germline CDR1 reads MDHEN; CDR2 reads SYDVKM. CDR3 size: 15 residues. The chain's CDR3 is CASSFFGTSGYEQYF. The CDR3 DNA reads TGTGCCAGCAGTTTTTTCGGGACTAGCGGCTACGAGCAGTACTTC.

V and J are TRBV20-1 and TRBJ1-6, with 8 bases aligning to TRBD1. The trim removed 4 bases at V and 10 bases at J, leaving 6 bases unmatched. The CDR3 has 13 amino acids. The germline gives CDR1 DFQATT, CDR2 SNEGSKA (reference sequence). The CDR3 DNA follows: TGCAGTGCTATGGACAGGGAAGTATCACCCCTCCACTTT. It encodes CSAMDREVSPLHF.